A selection of T cell receptor beta chains follows, all from one sample in a study of cytomegalovirus exposure and HLA in healthy donors. The protocol was immunoSEQ multiplex PCR, while the TCRdb copy is restricted to in-frame clones and leaves out a portion. This sample yields under 150,000 clones, of which around 85% are seen a single time; 1.5% to 2% belongs to the top ten. The sequencing sample was made of PBMCs. All receptors come from a boy younger than 18 in good health and CMV-seronegative. Each CDR3 is given with its conserved first and last residue. The order of the fields is CDR3 DNA, CDR3 protein, J gene, V gene, clone size, D gene. D genes are given only for firm matches. Rows give clone size only sometimes, using once, few, many, or a class for an expanded clone.

CDR3nt: TGTGCCAGCAGTGAAGCCTTACTAGCACCCGCGAGCTTC; CDR3aa: CASSEALLAPASF; j_gene: TRBJ2-7; v_gene: TRBV6-1; abundance: .; d_gene: .
CDR3nt: TGTGCCAGCAGCCCCCGGCGGGTAAATTCACCCCTCCACTTT; CDR3aa: CASSPRRVNSPLHF; j_gene: TRBJ1-6; v_gene: TRBV25-1; abundance: .; d_gene: .
CDR3nt: TGTGCCAGCAGTGAAACAGGGAGATCTGAAGCTTTCTTT; CDR3aa: CASSETGRSEAFF; j_gene: TRBJ1-1; v_gene: TRBV6-1; abundance: few; d_gene: .
CDR3nt: TGTGCCAGCAGTTACTCAGGGACACGCACCCAAGAGACCCAGTACTTC; CDR3aa: CASSYSGTRTQETQYF; j_gene: TRBJ2-5; v_gene: TRBV6-6; abundance: .; d_gene: .
CDR3nt: TGTGCCAGCAGCCCACAACAGGGGGCGCCCTACAATGAGCAGTTCTTC; CDR3aa: CASSPQQGAPYNEQFF; j_gene: TRBJ2-1; v_gene: TRBV16; abundance: .; d_gene: TRBD1
CDR3nt: TGTGCCAGCAGCTTAATACAGGGGAGCAATCAGCCCCAGCATTTT; CDR3aa: CASSLIQGSNQPQHF; j_gene: TRBJ1-5; v_gene: TRBV7-2; abundance: .; d_gene: TRBD1
CDR3nt: TGTGCCAGCAGCGTAGCAGGGAAGATTTATGAAAAACTGTTTTTT; CDR3aa: CASSVAGKIYEKLFF; j_gene: TRBJ1-4; v_gene: TRBV9; abundance: .; d_gene: .
CDR3nt: TGCAGCGTTGAAGCTTTGGGGGGGTGGTTAGCCAAAAACATTCAGTACTTC; CDR3aa: CSVEALGGWLAKNIQYF; j_gene: TRBJ2-4; v_gene: TRBV29-1; abundance: .; d_gene: TRBD2
CDR3nt: TGTGCCTGGAGTGTACGCCGGGTCACAGATACGCAGTATTTT; CDR3aa: CAWSVRRVTDTQYF; j_gene: TRBJ2-3; v_gene: TRBV30; abundance: once; d_gene: .
CDR3nt: TGTGCCAGCAGTTTCGGAGGGGGGGAGTTCGAGCAGTACTTC; CDR3aa: CASSFGGGEFEQYF; j_gene: TRBJ2-7; v_gene: TRBV6-5; abundance: .; d_gene: .
CDR3nt: TGCGCCAGCAGCTTGGCCGGGACACAGCTCTCCTACGAGCAGTACTTC; CDR3aa: CASSLAGTQLSYEQYF; j_gene: TRBJ2-7; v_gene: TRBV5-1; abundance: .; d_gene: .
CDR3nt: TGTGCCAGCAGCCCAGGGGGCCGCGGGGACGAGCAGTACTTC; CDR3aa: CASSPGGRGDEQYF; j_gene: TRBJ2-7; v_gene: TRBV9; abundance: .; d_gene: TRBD1
CDR3nt: TGTGCCAGTAGTACATCATTGACACCTACCTACGAGCAGTACTTC; CDR3aa: CASSTSLTPTYEQYF; j_gene: TRBJ2-7; v_gene: TRBV19; abundance: .; d_gene: .
CDR3nt: TGTGCCAGTAGTCGACAGGGGGAAGAGACCCAGTACTTC; CDR3aa: CASSRQGEETQYF; j_gene: TRBJ2-5; v_gene: TRBV19; abundance: once; d_gene: TRBD1
CDR3nt: TGTGCCAGTAGTATGTATAATCGGGAGGAACTGTTTTTT; CDR3aa: CASSMYNREELFF; j_gene: TRBJ1-4; v_gene: TRBV19; abundance: .; d_gene: .
CDR3nt: TGTGCCATCAGTGATCGGCAGGGGCCCGGGGAGCTGTTTTTT; CDR3aa: CAISDRQGPGELFF; j_gene: TRBJ2-2; v_gene: TRBV10-3; abundance: .; d_gene: .
CDR3nt: TGTGCCAGCAGCTTAGATGGGGACAGGGCTACCTTC; CDR3aa: CASSLDGDRATF; j_gene: TRBJ1-2; v_gene: TRBV7-6; abundance: .; d_gene: TRBD1
CDR3nt: TGCGCCAGCAGCTTGACAGGGGGGCCCTCTGGAAACACCATATATTTT; CDR3aa: CASSLTGGPSGNTIYF; j_gene: TRBJ1-3; v_gene: TRBV5-1; abundance: .; d_gene: TRBD1
CDR3nt: TGTGCCAGCAGCCCCCCCGGTAACTATGGCTACACCTTC; CDR3aa: CASSPPGNYGYTF; j_gene: TRBJ1-2; v_gene: TRBV9; abundance: .; d_gene: .
CDR3nt: TGTGCCAGCAACTCACAGGGGCCCGGTCAGCCCCAGCATTTT; CDR3aa: CASNSQGPGQPQHF; j_gene: TRBJ1-5; v_gene: TRBV7-9; abundance: few; d_gene: TRBD1
CDR3nt: TGTGCCTGGAGGCTTGCGGCAGTCTACGAGCAGTACTTC; CDR3aa: CAWRLAAVYEQYF; j_gene: TRBJ2-7; v_gene: TRBV30; abundance: .; d_gene: .
CDR3nt: TGTGCCAGCAGCCAACCGGGTATCCGGGTCCAGCCCCAGCATTTT; CDR3aa: CASSQPGIRVQPQHF; j_gene: TRBJ1-5; v_gene: TRBV4-2; abundance: .; d_gene: .
CDR3nt: TGTGCCAGCAGCAACCTAGAGTACGAGCAGTACTTC; CDR3aa: CASSNLEYEQYF; j_gene: TRBJ2-7; v_gene: TRBV7-9; abundance: .; d_gene: .
CDR3nt: TGTGCCAGCACCCCGAGGGACTATGGCTACACCTTC; CDR3aa: CASTPRDYGYTF; j_gene: TRBJ1-2; v_gene: TRBV6-1; abundance: few; d_gene: .
CDR3nt: TGTGCCAGCAGCTTGCTGGGGGCAGCGAACGAGCAGTACTTC; CDR3aa: CASSLLGAANEQYF; j_gene: TRBJ2-7; v_gene: TRBV5-4; abundance: .; d_gene: .